This T cell receptor beta chain was recovered during a study of shared clonotypes between healthy human individuals. Study-level information: CD8 memory received one plate per donor, CD8 naive two, CD4 memory three and CD4 naive three. Study-wide results and limits: Clonotype sharing among donors, it was expected, would be affected by sequencing depth.

In the authors' methods: With immunoSEQ giving junction-only sequences and no quality scores, filtering differed. Clones were sequenced by immunoSEQ multiplex PCR, and TCRdb holds only the in-frame ones, with some missing. That table gives V, J and clone size, and the DNA gave D and trimming. The profile shows about 1,500,000 clones, roughly 96% of them singletons. In regard to this clone: The antigen remains undetermined.

The sequence derives from a man in his thirties or forties in good health. Sequencing used naive CD4+ T cells sorted from blood. Subset in this sample: CD45RA+ positively selected.

The CDR3 bases are TGTGCCAGCAGCTCCCGGGACAGGGGGCTGCACGAGCAGTACTTC. Its protein product is CASSSRDRGLHEQYF. This rearrangement joins TRBV7-4 to TRBJ2-7; 12 bases fit TRBD1. CDR3 length: 15 amino acids. After removal of 4 bases from V and 5 bases from J, the junction contained 6 bases not matched to a gene. The germline V gene encodes CDR1 SGHVT and CDR2 SQSDAQ. Using reference TRBV7-4 and TRBJ2-7 for the parts outside the CDR3, the full variable domain is GAGVSQSPRYKVAKRGRDVALRCDSISGHVTLYWYRQTLGQGSEVLTYSQSDAQRDKSGRPSGRFSAERPERSVSTLKIQRTEQGDSAVYLCASSSRDRGLHEQYFGPGTRLTVT.